This T cell receptor beta chain was captured in a study of T cells in Graves' hyperthyroidism and ophthalmopathy. RNA transcripts yielded amplified TCR beta CDR3 regions. HTBI primers were used for first-round RT-PCR of the TCR CDR3. TCRdb reprocessed the multiplex PCR reads via MiXCR and lists one record per CDR3 protein. Of approximately 620,000 distinct CDR3 sequences listed, 11% to 15% were seen once; the top ten hold almost 6%. This CDR3 contains 14 residues. V was trimmed by 6 bases and J by 1 base, leaving 10 bases between them. Germline loops: CDR1 SNHLY, CDR2 FYNNEI. This clonotype occurred many times.

Source material: blood. The TCR was taken from a woman aged 30 to 39 with Graves' hyperthyroidism that later progressed to Graves' ophthalmopathy. The gene calls are TRBV2 and TRBJ1-5; D gene ambiguous. The CDR3 bases are TGTGCCAGCAGCTCGGACGGCAGCAATCAGCCCCAGCATTTT. Amino acid sequence: CASSSDGSNQPQHF.